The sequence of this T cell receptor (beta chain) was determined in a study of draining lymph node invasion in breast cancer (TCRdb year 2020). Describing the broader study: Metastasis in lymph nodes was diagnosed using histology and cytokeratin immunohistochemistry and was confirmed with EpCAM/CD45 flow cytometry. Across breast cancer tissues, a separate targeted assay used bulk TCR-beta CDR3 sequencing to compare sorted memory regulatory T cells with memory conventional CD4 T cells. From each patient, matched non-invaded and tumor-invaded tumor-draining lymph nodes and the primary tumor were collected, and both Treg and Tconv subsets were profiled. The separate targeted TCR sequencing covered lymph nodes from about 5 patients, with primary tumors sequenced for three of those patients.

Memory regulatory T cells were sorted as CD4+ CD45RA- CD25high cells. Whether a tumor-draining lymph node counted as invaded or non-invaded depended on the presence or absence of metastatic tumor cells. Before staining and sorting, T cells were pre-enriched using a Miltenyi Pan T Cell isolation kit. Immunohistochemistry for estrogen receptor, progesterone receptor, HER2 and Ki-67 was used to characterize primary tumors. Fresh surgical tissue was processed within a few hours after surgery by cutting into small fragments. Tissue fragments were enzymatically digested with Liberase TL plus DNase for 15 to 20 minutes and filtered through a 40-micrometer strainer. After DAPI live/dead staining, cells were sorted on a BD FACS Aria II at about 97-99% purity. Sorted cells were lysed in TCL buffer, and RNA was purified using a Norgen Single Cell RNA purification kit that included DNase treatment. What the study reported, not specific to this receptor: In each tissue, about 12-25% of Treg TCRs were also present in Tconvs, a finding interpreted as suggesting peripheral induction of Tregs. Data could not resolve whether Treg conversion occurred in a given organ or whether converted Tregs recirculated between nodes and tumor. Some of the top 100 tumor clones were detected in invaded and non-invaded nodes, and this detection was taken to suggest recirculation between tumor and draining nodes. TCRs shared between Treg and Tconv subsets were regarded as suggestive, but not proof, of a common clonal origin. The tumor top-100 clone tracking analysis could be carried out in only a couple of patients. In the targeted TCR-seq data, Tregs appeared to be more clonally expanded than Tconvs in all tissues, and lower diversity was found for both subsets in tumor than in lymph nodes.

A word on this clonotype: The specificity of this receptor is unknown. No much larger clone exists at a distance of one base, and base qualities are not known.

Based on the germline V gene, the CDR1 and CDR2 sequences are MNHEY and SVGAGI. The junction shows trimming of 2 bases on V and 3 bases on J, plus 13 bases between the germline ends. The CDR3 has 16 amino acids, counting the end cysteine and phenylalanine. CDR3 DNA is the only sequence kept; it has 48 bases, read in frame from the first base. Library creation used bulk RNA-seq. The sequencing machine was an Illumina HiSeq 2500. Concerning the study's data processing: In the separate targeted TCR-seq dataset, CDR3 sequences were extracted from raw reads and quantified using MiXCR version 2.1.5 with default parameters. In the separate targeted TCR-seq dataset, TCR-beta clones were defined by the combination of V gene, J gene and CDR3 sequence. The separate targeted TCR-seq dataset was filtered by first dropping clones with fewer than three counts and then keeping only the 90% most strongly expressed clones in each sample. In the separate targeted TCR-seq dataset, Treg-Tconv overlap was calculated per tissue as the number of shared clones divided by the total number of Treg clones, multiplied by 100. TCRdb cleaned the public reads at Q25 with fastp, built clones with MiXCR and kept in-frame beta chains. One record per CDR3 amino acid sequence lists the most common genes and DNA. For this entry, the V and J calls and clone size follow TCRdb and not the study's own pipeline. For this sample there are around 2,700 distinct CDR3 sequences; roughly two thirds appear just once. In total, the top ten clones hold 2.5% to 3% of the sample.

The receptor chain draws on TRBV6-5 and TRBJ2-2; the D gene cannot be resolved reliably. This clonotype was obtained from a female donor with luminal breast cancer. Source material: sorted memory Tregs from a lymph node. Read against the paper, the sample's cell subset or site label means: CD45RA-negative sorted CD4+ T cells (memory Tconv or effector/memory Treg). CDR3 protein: CASSYAEVGYTGELFF. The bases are TGTGCCAGCAGTTACGCCGAAGTGGGGTACACCGGGGAGCTGTTTTTT.